The rows below give T cell receptor beta chains drawn from one sample of a study of cytomegalovirus exposure and HLA in healthy donors. Repertoires were generated with immunoSEQ multiplex PCR, while TCRdb's copy carries only in-frame clones and drops some. The sample carries 150,000 to 200,000 clones, around four fifths recorded once. The specimen sequenced was PBMCs. The receptors come from a woman between 40 and 50 years old in good health and CMV-seronegative. Each CDR3 is given with its conserved first and last residue. A D gene is named only where the DNA matches it firmly. Only part of the rows carry a size: once, few, many, or a class if the clone is expanded.

CDR3nt: TGTGCCAGCAGTTACGGGACAGGGGGCGGCTACACCTTC; CDR3aa: CASSYGTGGGYTF; d_gene: TRBD1; abundance: NA; v_gene: TRBV6-5; j_gene: TRBJ1-2
CDR3nt: TGCGCCAGTCGGTCGGCGGGAGGGCTAATCAATGAGCAGTTCTTC; CDR3aa: CASRSAGGLINEQFF; d_gene: TRBD2; abundance: NA; v_gene: TRBV5-1; j_gene: TRBJ2-1
CDR3nt: TGTGCCAGCAGTGTAGGTCTAGCGGGCTACAATGAGCAGTTCTTC; CDR3aa: CASSVGLAGYNEQFF; d_gene: TRBD2; abundance: NA; v_gene: TRBV2; j_gene: TRBJ2-1
CDR3nt: TGTGCCAGCTCACCCTCGGGACAGCAAGAGACCCAGTACTTC; CDR3aa: CASSPSGQQETQYF; d_gene: TRBD1; abundance: NA; v_gene: TRBV18; j_gene: TRBJ2-5
CDR3nt: TGTGCCAGCAGCTTAGGTCGATCTCGCGGGATCGAGCAGTTCTTC; CDR3aa: CASSLGRSRGIEQFF; d_gene: NA; abundance: NA; v_gene: TRBV11-3; j_gene: TRBJ2-1
CDR3nt: TGTGCCAGCAGTACAGGGCGATCCACCCGCTACACCTTC; CDR3aa: CASSTGRSTRYTF; d_gene: NA; abundance: NA; v_gene: TRBV6-5; j_gene: TRBJ1-2
CDR3nt: TGTGCCAGCAGCTTTTCTAGCGGGAGGTACTTTACGGACGAGCAGTACTTC; CDR3aa: CASSFSSGRYFTDEQYF; d_gene: TRBD2; abundance: few; v_gene: TRBV11-2; j_gene: TRBJ2-7
CDR3nt: TGTGCCAGTAGTATTTTAGTAGGCAGGGGGCCTACCTATGGCTACACCTTC; CDR3aa: CASSILVGRGPTYGYTF; d_gene: TRBD1; abundance: NA; v_gene: TRBV19; j_gene: TRBJ1-2
CDR3nt: TGTGCCAGCAGCCAAGATACGCGGAGCTCCTACAATGAGCAGTTCTTC; CDR3aa: CASSQDTRSSYNEQFF; d_gene: NA; abundance: few; v_gene: TRBV4-2; j_gene: TRBJ2-1
CDR3nt: TGTGCCAGCACCACCGGGACAGGGGGCATGAACACTGAAGCTTTCTTT; CDR3aa: CASTTGTGGMNTEAFF; d_gene: TRBD1; abundance: NA; v_gene: TRBV9; j_gene: TRBJ1-1
CDR3nt: TGTGCCAGTACCTTATCGGCAGGGAGCAATCAGCCCCAGCATTTT; CDR3aa: CASTLSAGSNQPQHF; d_gene: NA; abundance: NA; v_gene: TRBV19; j_gene: TRBJ1-5
CDR3nt: TGTGCCAGTAGTATCTTTACAGGGATAGATCAGCCCCAGCATTTT; CDR3aa: CASSIFTGIDQPQHF; d_gene: NA; abundance: NA; v_gene: TRBV19; j_gene: TRBJ1-5
CDR3nt: TGCAGCGTTGCGCCAGGGGGCTACGAGCAGTACTTC; CDR3aa: CSVAPGGYEQYF; d_gene: TRBD1; abundance: NA; v_gene: TRBV29-1; j_gene: TRBJ2-7
CDR3nt: TGTGCCAGCAGCTCTGGGACTAGCACAGGGGAGCTGTTTTTT; CDR3aa: CASSSGTSTGELFF; d_gene: TRBD2; abundance: NA; v_gene: TRBV7-2; j_gene: TRBJ2-2
CDR3nt: TGCAGCGTCCGCGGGGGGAGAACTGGAAACACCATATATTTT; CDR3aa: CSVRGGRTGNTIYF; d_gene: NA; abundance: NA; v_gene: TRBV29-1; j_gene: TRBJ1-3
CDR3nt: TGTTCCAGCAGCTTAGATAGGACAGGGACGCAGTATTTT; CDR3aa: CSSSLDRTGTQYF; d_gene: TRBD1; abundance: NA; v_gene: TRBV7-9; j_gene: TRBJ2-3
CDR3nt: TGTGCCAGCAGTTTCCAGGGGGGCTATGGCTACACCTTC; CDR3aa: CASSFQGGYGYTF; d_gene: TRBD1; abundance: NA; v_gene: TRBV6-5; j_gene: TRBJ1-2
CDR3nt: TGCGCCAGCAGCTTGTTAACGGCGGGGGATTACAATGAGCAGTTCTTC; CDR3aa: CASSLLTAGDYNEQFF; d_gene: TRBD2; abundance: once; v_gene: TRBV5-1; j_gene: TRBJ2-1
CDR3nt: TGTGCCAGCAGCTCCACAGGGGGCGAGCAGTACTTC; CDR3aa: CASSSTGGEQYF; d_gene: TRBD1; abundance: NA; v_gene: TRBV7-2; j_gene: TRBJ2-7
CDR3nt: TGTGCCAGCAGCTTAGGGGGACTGAACTATGGCTACACCTTC; CDR3aa: CASSLGGLNYGYTF; d_gene: NA; abundance: NA; v_gene: TRBV7-6; j_gene: TRBJ1-2
CDR3nt: TGTGCCAGCAGCTTCGTCACCCCAGGGAATGGCTACACCTTC; CDR3aa: CASSFVTPGNGYTF; d_gene: NA; abundance: NA; v_gene: TRBV5-4; j_gene: TRBJ1-2
CDR3nt: TGCGCCAGCAGAAGTACAGGGTTGAACACCGGGGAGCTGTTTTTT; CDR3aa: CASRSTGLNTGELFF; d_gene: NA; abundance: once; v_gene: TRBV5-1; j_gene: TRBJ2-2
CDR3nt: TGCGCCAGCAGCCAACAGACAGTTAACTATGGCTACACCTTC; CDR3aa: CASSQQTVNYGYTF; d_gene: NA; abundance: NA; v_gene: TRBV4-3; j_gene: TRBJ1-2
CDR3nt: TGCGCCAGCAGCCTCGGACTAGCGGATTACGAGCAGTACTTC; CDR3aa: CASSLGLADYEQYF; d_gene: TRBD2; abundance: NA; v_gene: TRBV4-3; j_gene: TRBJ2-7
CDR3nt: TGTGCCAGCAGTGCCACAGGGCTGGCTAACTATGGCTACACCTTC; CDR3aa: CASSATGLANYGYTF; d_gene: NA; abundance: once; v_gene: TRBV27; j_gene: TRBJ1-2
CDR3nt: TGTGCCAGCAGCATAGACAGGGTAGGCGAGCAGTACTTC; CDR3aa: CASSIDRVGEQYF; d_gene: TRBD1; abundance: NA; v_gene: TRBV5-8; j_gene: TRBJ2-7